Presented here are 9 T cell receptor beta chains from one specimen sequenced in a study of blood T cell repertoires in COVID-19. Profiled with immunoSEQ multiplex PCR; TCRdb holds only in-frame clones, not every one. Of about 39,000 clones in the sample, 85% to 95% were seen once. Sequenced input: peripheral blood. These receptors originate from a human donor with active COVID-19. The donor label of this sample is uncertain.

The chain employs TRBV12-3 or TRBV12-4 and TRBJ1-2; 8 bases fit TRBD1. The junction had 6 bases not matched to a gene; V was cut back by 6 bases and J by 9 bases. CDR3 size: 12 residues. DNA of the CDR3: TGTGCCAGCAGCCGGACAGGGCTGAGCTACACCTTC. It codes for CASSRTGLSYTF.

The sample holds one count of this clone. This chain connects TRBV6-4 to TRBJ2-7, with 9 bases aligning to TRBD1. The CDR3 is 14 amino acids. V lost 9 bases, J lost 1 base, and 7 bases stayed unmatched. Germline CDR1 reads MRHNA; CDR2 reads SNTAGT. The CDR3 loop reads CASSPDRGSYEQYF. CDR3 nucleotides: TGTGCCAGTAGCCCGGACAGGGGTTCCTACGAGCAGTACTTC.

This sequence joins TRBV5-6 and TRBJ1-2; 8 bases fit TRBD1. J was trimmed by 6 bases and V by 0 bases; bases with no gene match: 10. CDR3 length: 16 residues. CDR1 is SGHDT and CDR2 is YYEEEE in the germline V gene. CDR3 in amino acids: CASSLALDRVEDGYTF. The CDR3 bases are TGTGCCAGCAGCTTGGCGCTGGACAGGGTTGAGGATGGCTACACCTTC.

The rearrangement joins TRBV3-1 (or the pseudogene TRBV3-2) to TRBJ1-1; D ambiguous. The CDR3 consists of 14 residues. V lost 1 base, J lost 4 bases, and 10 bases lay in between. Germline CDR1 and CDR2: LGHDT and YNNKEL (reference sequence). CDR3 nucleotide sequence: TGTGCCAGCAGCCAAGGAGCTTCGGGCACTGAAGCTTTCTTT. Translated: CASSQGASGTEAFF.

The V and J genes are TRBV9 and TRBJ2-2; 13 nucleotides line up with TRBD2. The CDR3 is 18 amino acids. The germline V gene encodes CDR1 SGDLS and CDR2 YYNGEE. The V gene end was trimmed by 2 bases and the J gene end by 2 bases; junction bases not matched to a gene: 6. Here the CDR3 reads CASSVTGTSGTNTGELFF. The CDR3 DNA sequence: TGTGCCAGCAGCGTGACCGGGACTAGCGGGACTAACACCGGGGAGCTGTTTTTT.

This clone has just one count. V is TRBV6-5 and J is TRBJ2-4; a weak D match, TRBD2 (5 bases). Germline CDR1 and CDR2: MNHEY and SVGAGI. V dropped 8 bases and J dropped 7 bases, with 18 bases sitting between them. The CDR3 runs 14 residues. The CDR3 loop reads CASGMRVDGNIQYF. In DNA, the CDR3 is TGTGCCAGCGGGATGAGGGTGGACGGGAACATTCAGTACTTC.

As DNA, the CDR3 is TGTGCCAGTAGTCTCGGACAGGTCGACTATGGCTACACCTTC. Translated: CASSLGQVDYGYTF. This sequence joins TRBV19 and TRBJ1-2; TRBD1 matches 7 bases. The CDR3 has 14 amino acids. The junction had 6 bases not matched to a gene; V was cut back by 5 bases and J by 3 bases. Germline CDR1 LNHDA, CDR2 SQIVND (reference sequence).

CDR3 nucleotides: TGTGCCAGCAGCTTAGGGTCTACCCGGGAGACCCAGTACTTC. Its protein product is CASSLGSTRETQYF. V is TRBV7-2 and J is TRBJ2-5, with D unresolved. V was cut by 1 base and J by 5 bases, with 11 bases left in between. Germline CDR1 reads SGHTA; CDR2 reads FQGNSA. The CDR3 spans 14 residues. The full variable domain, with the rest looked up from reference TRBV7-2 and TRBJ2-5, is GAGVSQSPSNKVTEKGKDVELRCDPISGHTALYWYRQSLGQGLEFLIYFQGNSAPDKSGLPSDRFSAERTGGSVSTLTIQRTQQEDSAVYLCASSLGSTRETQYFGPGTRLLVL.

CDR3 nucleotides: TGTGCCAGCAGTTTATCGACAGGGGCGGTCTACGAGCAGTACTTC. Translating it yields CASSLSTGAVYEQYF. This rearrangement joins TRBV27 to TRBJ2-7, with 8 bases that match TRBD1. Germline V gene data show CDR1 as MNHEY and CDR2 as SMNVEV (reference sequence). V lost 0 bases and J lost 3; bases outside the gene matches: 4. The CDR3 totals 15 residues.